This T cell receptor (beta chain) was recovered during a study of T cells in women clearing cervical HPV infection. Per the germline V gene, CDR1 is SGHNT and CDR2 is YYREEE (reference sequence). The V gene lost 3 bases and the J gene lost 2 bases, with 12 bases spanning the gap. CDR3 length: 16 amino acids. Libraries were prepared by immunoSEQ multiplex PCR; TCRdb keeps only in-frame clonotypes and omits some of them. Its clone listing holds some 16,000 clones. For this clone: The CDR3 end is not reached by the read, which stops 3 residues before it; the germline J gene fills it in.

The sequence was collected from a woman between 18 and 75 years old with a cervical HPV16 infection that either progressed to CIN3+ or cleared (not recorded which). The source material was blood buffy coat. V gene TRBV5-4 combines with J gene TRBJ1-6; D might be TRBD1 (6 bases). CDR3 protein: CASSSRGFAYNSPLHF. CDR3 bases read: TGTGCCAGCAGCTCAAGGGGGTTTGCCTATAATTCACCC.